The rows below give T cell receptor beta chains drawn from one sample of a study of blood T cell repertoires in COVID-19. This table comes from immunoSEQ multiplex PCR, and its TCRdb copy is limited to in-frame clones, with some not included. The sample consists of a few hundred thousand clones, roughly four fifths of them appearing once. The sample taken for sequencing was PBMCs or T cells enriched from blood (not recorded which). These receptors were obtained from a woman aged 50 to 60 who had recovered from COVID-19. The CDR3 runs from the conserved cysteine through the conserved F or W. D genes are given only for firm matches. The listing skips clone size in some rows; elsewhere it reads once, few, many or a size class.

J | size | D | V | DNA | CDR3
TRBJ1-2 | NA | NA | TRBV5-4 | TGTGCCAGTATTGGTGAGGGTTATGGCTACACCTTC | CASIGEGYGYTF
TRBJ1-2 | NA | TRBD1 | TRBV27 | TGTGCCAGCAGGGACACAGGGGGCAACTATGGCTACACCTTC | CASRDTGGNYGYTF
TRBJ1-1 | NA | NA | TRBV2 | TGTGCCAGCCCCAGGGGTCCGGCTGAAGCTTTCTTT | CASPRGPAEAFF
TRBJ1-2 | NA | TRBD1 | TRBV4-1 | TGCGCCAGCAGCCAAGATCAGGGGGCAGAAGGGGGCTATGGCTACACCTTC | CASSQDQGAEGGYGYTF
TRBJ1-1 | few | NA | TRBV30 | TGTGCCTTCTTCCCTGAAGCTTTCTTT | CAFFPEAFF
TRBJ2-5 | NA | NA | TRBV27 | TGTGCCAGCAGTTTATCCCGAAAACAGGGTCGGGAGACCCAGTACTTC | CASSLSRKQGRETQYF
TRBJ2-1 | few | NA | TRBV27 | TGTGCCAGCAGCCAACGAGGTGGTGAGCAGTTCTTC | CASSQRGGEQFF
TRBJ2-7 | once | TRBD1 | TRBV4-1 | TGCGCCAGCAGCCAACCGGGACAGGGGACCTACGAGCAGTACTTC | CASSQPGQGTYEQYF
TRBJ2-2 | NA | TRBD2 | TRBV18 | TGTGCCAGCTCACCTGCTAGCGGGAGCCGCGCCACCGGGGAGCTGTTTTTT | CASSPASGSRATGELFF
TRBJ1-1 | few | NA | TRBV19 | TGTGCCAGTAGGAGAGGGGGGAACACTGAAGCTTTCTTT | CASRRGGNTEAFF
TRBJ1-2 | once | TRBD1 | TRBV28 | TGTGCCAGCAGTTTAGGGTGGACAGGGGGAATGGGTGGCTACACCTTC | CASSLGWTGGMGGYTF
TRBJ1-2 | NA | TRBD1 | TRBV6-4 | TGTGCCAGCAGTGCGATTTGGACAGGGGGCAAGACTAACTATGGCTACACCTTC | CASSAIWTGGKTNYGYTF
TRBJ1-4 | NA | NA | TRBV9 | TGTGCCAGCAGCGGCCAACCCGTTCAGGGAGGGAGACGAGAAAAACTGTTTTTT | CASSGQPVQGGRREKLFF
TRBJ2-7 | NA | TRBD1 | TRBV9 | TGTGCCAGCAGCGTTGGGGACAGCTACTCCTACGAGCAGTACTTC | CASSVGDSYSYEQYF